This TCR beta chain stems from a study of blood T cell repertoires in COVID-19 (dated by TCRdb to about 2020). Broadly, across the study: Samples covering the acute and convalescent phases of COVID-19 were provided by collaborators in the United States, Italy and Spain. The samples were drawn from two sources: the first 160 participants of the ongoing ImmuneRACE study, and over 950 subjects contributed by 6 global collaborators. Subjects who had been exposed to COVID-19, were actively infected with it, or had recovered from it provided the deeply sampled blood TCRbeta repertoires that made up the dataset. A de-identified subject ID, COVID-19 status, age in years and sex were almost always included in the sample metadata. The prospective study material was composed of cDNA or gDNA derived from T cells, B-cell-depleted T cells, or PBMCs. The repertoires were made available in a free public database intended to serve as a resource for research on the immune response to SARS-CoV-2. HLA class I and class II types, where available, came from metadata supplied by the sample provider rather than from assay-based typing. The paper as a whole reports these results and caveats: Clinical and demographic metadata were provided uncurated, with the amount varying by source and participant.

Whole blood was collected in K2EDTA tubes by collaborating institutions according to the institutions' own protocols. For TCRbeta analysis, collaborator samples were shipped as frozen whole blood, as isolated PBMCs, or as DNA extracted from either sample type. Notes on this clone: Its target antigen remains unknown. No qualities accompany the bases; no much larger clone lies one base away.

Relative to germline, V is missing 4 bases and J is missing 0 bases, with 13 bases of the junction outside any gene match. The CDR3 goes from the cysteine to the phenylalanine over 19 residues. The CDR3 DNA has 57 bases and is translated from base 1. CDR1 and CDR2 (SGHRS, YFSETQ) derive from the germline V gene. The immunoSEQ Assay, a bias-controlled multiplex PCR, was used to amplify TCRbeta CDR3 regions from genomic DNA. As for how the authors treated the data: The number of nucleated cells in each sample was estimated from the amplification of reference gene primers within the assay. To quantify the absolute abundance of each unique TCRbeta CDR3 rearrangement, sequence reads were collapsed and filtered. For each sample, productive Simpson clonality was calculated by taking the square root of Simpson's diversity index across productive rearrangements. Drawn from immuneACCESS, this table holds only the in-frame rearrangements with V and J called that TCRdb kept. Clones are partly lost; checked studies trace under half to an unresolved V gene and leave the rest unexplained. The V and J calls and clone size come from that table; D and trimming were worked out from the DNA. In all, the sample holds about 180,000 clones, and roughly 77% of those were seen once. The ten biggest clones cover 6.5% of the sample.

The chain is made from TRBV5-1 and TRBJ1-3; TRBD1 aligns with 10 central bases. Sequencing input: peripheral blood. This TCR was recovered from a man in his 70s with active or convalescent COVID-19. The DNA sequence is TGCGCCAGCAGCCCCAAGGGACAGGGGAGCGCCTACTCTGGAAACACCATATATTTT. It is translated as CASSPKGQGSAYSGNTIYF.